This T cell receptor beta chain came from a study of blood T cell repertoires in COVID-19. Across the study: The samples span acute and convalescent COVID-19 from the United States, Italy and Spain. PBMCs, B-cell-depleted T cells, or T cells provided the cDNA or gDNA that made up the material.

In the authors' workflow: It was from reference gene primer amplification that nucleated cell counts were estimated. Assay: immunoSEQ multiplex PCR; the TCRdb copy retains only in-frame clones and omits some. V and J calls and clone size come straight from that table; D and trimming were deduced from the DNA. The sample consists of around 130,000 clones, roughly 83% of them appearing once. CDR3 size: 14 residues. Germline V gene lookup returns CDR1 SQVTM and CDR2 ANQGSEA. With 7 bases removed from V and 2 bases from J, the gap between germline ends came to 16 bases. The V call is TRBV29-1, the J call TRBJ2-3; maybe TRBD1 (5 bases). The sample comprised peripheral blood. The TCR sequence derives from a woman aged 45-60 years with acute or convalescent COVID-19. CDR3 sequence reads: CSASRRGNTDTQYF. CDR3 bases: TGCAGCGCCTCACGAAGGGGTAACACAGATACGCAGTATTTT.